This T cell receptor beta chain was sequenced in a study of blood T cell repertoires in COVID-19 (TCRdb year 2020). Notes on the research overall: Collaborator samples came from the United States, Italy and Spain and covered acute and convalescent phases of COVID-19. Subjects who had been exposed to COVID-19, were actively infected with it, or had recovered from it provided the deeply sampled blood TCRbeta repertoires that made up the dataset. The repertoires were released in a freely available public database intended as a resource for research on the immune response to SARS-CoV-2. The prospective study material was composed of cDNA or gDNA derived from T cells, B-cell-depleted T cells, or PBMCs. The samples were drawn from the first 160 participants of the ongoing ImmuneRACE study and from 1,254 subjects provided by 6 global collaborators. Where available, HLA class I and class II types were obtained from metadata supplied by the sample provider rather than from assay-based typing. A de-identified subject ID, COVID-19 status, age in years and sex were almost always included in the sample metadata. Points the paper makes about the study in general: The amount of clinical and demographic metadata varied by source and participant and was provided uncurated.

Participants in the prospective study were enrolled through a virtual design, were aged roughly 18 to 100 years, and lived in about two dozen United States geographic areas. In the prospective study, cohorts were assigned on the basis of participant-reported clinical history obtained from a screening survey and a study questionnaire. Recovered participants in ImmuneRACE Cohort 3 were defined by two consecutive negative NP/OP PCR tests, clearance by a healthcare professional, or resolution of symptoms. Mobile phlebotomists in the prospective study collected whole blood, serum and a nasopharyngeal or oropharyngeal swab from every participant. Additional blood draws and questionnaires over an approximately 2-month period could optionally be provided by prospective study participants. Blood samples from the prospective study were shipped frozen or at room temperature prior to DNA extraction. Notes on this clone: It lacks a known antigen. Per-base quality was not reported, and no clone a single base away is much larger than it.

The germline V end is reduced by 7 bases and the J end by 8 bases; junction bases left unmatched: 14. Reading from cysteine to phenylalanine, the CDR3 counts 15 amino acids. Only CDR3 DNA remains: 45 bases, in frame from the first base. The germline V gene provides CDR1 SNHLY and CDR2 FYNNEI. The immunoSEQ Assay, a bias-controlled multiplex PCR, was used to amplify TCRbeta CDR3 regions from genomic DNA. Per the original workflow: The number of nucleated cells in each sample was estimated by amplification of reference gene primers within the assay. To quantify the absolute abundance of each unique TCRbeta CDR3 rearrangement, sequence reads were collapsed and filtered. For each sample, productive Simpson clonality was calculated as the square root of Simpson's diversity index over productive rearrangements. The immuneACCESS repertoire file appears here via TCRdb, limited to in-frame rearrangements. These files lack a portion of the clones; in checked studies, under half of the deficit traces to unresolved V genes, and the cause of the others is not known. D and trimming come from the DNA, and the V and J calls and clone size come from that table. In this sample the table shows 500,000 or so clones, about 85% of which occur a single time. Together, the top ten hold around 0.7% of the sample.

The origin of this receptor is a woman in her late teens or twenties who had recovered from COVID-19. The rearranged chain carries TRBV2 and TRBJ2-3, and 8 junctional nucleotides match TRBD2. What was sequenced was PBMCs or T cells enriched from blood (not recorded which). The CDR3 reads as follows: CASTSGALREGTQYF. The DNA sequence reads TGTGCCAGCACCTCTGGGGCCCTCCGGGAGGGTACGCAGTATTTT. This CDR3, with the reference TRBV2 and TRBJ2-3 proteins standing in past its ends, gives the full variable domain EPEVTQTPSHQVTQMGQEVILRCVPISNHLYFYWYRQILGQKVEFLVSFYNNEISEKSEIFDDQFSVERPDGSNFTLKIRSTKLEDSAMYFCASTSGALREGTQYFGPGTRLTVL.